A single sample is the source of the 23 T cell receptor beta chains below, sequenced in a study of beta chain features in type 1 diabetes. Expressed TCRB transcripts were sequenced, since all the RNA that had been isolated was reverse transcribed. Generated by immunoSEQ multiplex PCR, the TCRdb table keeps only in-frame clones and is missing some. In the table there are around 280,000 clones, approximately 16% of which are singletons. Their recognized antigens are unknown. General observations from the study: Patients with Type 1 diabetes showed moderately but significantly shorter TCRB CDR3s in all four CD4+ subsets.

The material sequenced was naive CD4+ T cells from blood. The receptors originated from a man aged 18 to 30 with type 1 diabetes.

In DNA, the CDR3 is TGCGCCAGCAGCCCGGGGGGTAGAGAGACCCAGTACTTC. Translation: CASSPGGRETQYF. The rearrangement joins TRBV5-1 to TRBJ2-5; 7 bases fit TRBD2. J was trimmed by 4 bases and V by 4 bases; bases with no gene match: 4. The V gene's germline CDR1 is SGHRS and CDR2 YFSETQ. The CDR3 covers 13 residues.

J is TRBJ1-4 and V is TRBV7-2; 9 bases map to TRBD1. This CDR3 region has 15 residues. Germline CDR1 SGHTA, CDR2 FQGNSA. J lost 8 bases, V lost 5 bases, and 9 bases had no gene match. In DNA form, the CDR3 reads TGTGCCAGCAGCCTAAACAGGGGGCAGGGAGAAAAACTGTTTTTT. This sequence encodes CASSLNRGQGEKLFF.

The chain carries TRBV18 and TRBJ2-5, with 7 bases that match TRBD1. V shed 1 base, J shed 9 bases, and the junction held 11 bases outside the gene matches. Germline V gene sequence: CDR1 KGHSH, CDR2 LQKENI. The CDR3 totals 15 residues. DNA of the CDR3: TGTGCCAGCTCACCACGAGACAGGGCGATAAAATCCCAGTACTTC. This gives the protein CASSPRDRAIKSQYF.

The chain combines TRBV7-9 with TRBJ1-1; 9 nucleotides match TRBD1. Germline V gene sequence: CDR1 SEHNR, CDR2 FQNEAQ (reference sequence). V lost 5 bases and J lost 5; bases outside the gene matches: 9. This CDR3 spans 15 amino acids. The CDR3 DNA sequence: TGTGCCAGCAGCCCAGGGACAGGGAGAGGGACTGAAGCTTTCTTT. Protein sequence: CASSPGTGRGTEAFF.

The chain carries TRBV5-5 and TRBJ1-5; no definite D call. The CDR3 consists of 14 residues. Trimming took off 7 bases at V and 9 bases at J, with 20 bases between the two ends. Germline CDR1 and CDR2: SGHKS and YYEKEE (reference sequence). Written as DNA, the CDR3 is TGTGCCAGCTCCTTGGATACGGGTATTGTGCCCCAGCATTTT. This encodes CASSLDTGIVPQHF.

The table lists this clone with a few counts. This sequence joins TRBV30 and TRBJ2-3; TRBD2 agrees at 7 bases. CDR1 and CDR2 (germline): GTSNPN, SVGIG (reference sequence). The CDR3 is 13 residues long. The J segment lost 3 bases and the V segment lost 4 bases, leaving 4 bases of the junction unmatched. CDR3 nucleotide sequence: TGTGCCTGGACCCACGGGGGGACAGATACGCAGTATTTT. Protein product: CAWTHGGTDTQYF.

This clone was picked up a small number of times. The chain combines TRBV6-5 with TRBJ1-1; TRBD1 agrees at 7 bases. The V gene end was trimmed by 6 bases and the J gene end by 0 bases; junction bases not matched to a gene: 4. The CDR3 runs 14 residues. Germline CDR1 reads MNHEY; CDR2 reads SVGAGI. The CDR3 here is CASSRQGLNTEAFF. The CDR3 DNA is TGTGCCAGCAGCCGACAGGGCCTGAACACTGAAGCTTTCTTT.

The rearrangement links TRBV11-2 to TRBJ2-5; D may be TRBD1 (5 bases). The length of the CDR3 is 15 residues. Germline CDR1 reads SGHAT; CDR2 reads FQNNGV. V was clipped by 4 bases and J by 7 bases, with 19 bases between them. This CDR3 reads CASSSAGWSVGTQYF. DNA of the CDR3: TGTGCCAGCAGCTCGGCAGGGTGGTCCGTGGGGACCCAGTACTTC.

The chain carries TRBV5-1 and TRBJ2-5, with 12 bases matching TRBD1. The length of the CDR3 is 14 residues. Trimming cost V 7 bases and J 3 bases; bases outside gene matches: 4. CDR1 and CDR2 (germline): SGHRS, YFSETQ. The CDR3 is CASGGQGAEETQYF. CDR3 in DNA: TGCGCCAGCGGGGGACAGGGGGCGGAAGAGACCCAGTACTTC.

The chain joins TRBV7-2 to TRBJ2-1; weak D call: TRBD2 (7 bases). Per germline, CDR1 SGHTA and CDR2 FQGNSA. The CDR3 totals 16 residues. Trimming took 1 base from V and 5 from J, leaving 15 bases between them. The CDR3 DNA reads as TGTGCCAGCAGCTTAGGTGGGGGGGGCCCTCACAATGAGCAGTTCTTC. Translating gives CASSLGGGGPHNEQFF.

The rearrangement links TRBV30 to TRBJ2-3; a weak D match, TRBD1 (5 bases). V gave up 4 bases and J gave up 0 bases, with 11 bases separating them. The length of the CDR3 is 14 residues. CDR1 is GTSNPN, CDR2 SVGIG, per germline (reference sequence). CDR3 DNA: TGTGCCTGGAAAAGAGGACACAGCACAGATACGCAGTATTTT. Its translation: CAWKRGHSTDTQYF.

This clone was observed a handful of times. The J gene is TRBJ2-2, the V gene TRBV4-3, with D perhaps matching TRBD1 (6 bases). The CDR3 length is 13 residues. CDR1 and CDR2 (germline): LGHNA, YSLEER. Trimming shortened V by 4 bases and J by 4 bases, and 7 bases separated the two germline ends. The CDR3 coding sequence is TGCGCCAGCAGCCCACAGGGCACCGGGGAGCTGTTTTTT. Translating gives CASSPQGTGELFF.

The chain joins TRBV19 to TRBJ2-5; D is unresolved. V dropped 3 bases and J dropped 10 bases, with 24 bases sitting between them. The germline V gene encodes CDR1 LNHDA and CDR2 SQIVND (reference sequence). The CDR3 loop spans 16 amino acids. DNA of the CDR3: TGTGCCAGTAGTATTGATATCAGTACGTCTTCGGGTGGCCAGTACTTC. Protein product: CASSIDISTSSGGQYF.

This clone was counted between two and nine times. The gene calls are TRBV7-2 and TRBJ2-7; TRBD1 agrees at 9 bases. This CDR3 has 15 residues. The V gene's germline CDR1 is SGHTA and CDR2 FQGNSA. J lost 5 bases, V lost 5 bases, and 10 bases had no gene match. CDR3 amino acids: CASSRSRDRVHEQYF. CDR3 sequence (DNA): TGTGCCAGCAGCAGAAGCCGGGACAGGGTCCACGAGCAGTACTTC. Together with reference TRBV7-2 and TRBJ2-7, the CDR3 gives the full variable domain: GAGVSQSPSNKVTEKGKDVELRCDPISGHTALYWYRQSLGQGLEFLIYFQGNSAPDKSGLPSDRFSAERTGGSVSTLTIQRTQQEDSAVYLCASSRSRDRVHEQYFGPGTRLTVT.

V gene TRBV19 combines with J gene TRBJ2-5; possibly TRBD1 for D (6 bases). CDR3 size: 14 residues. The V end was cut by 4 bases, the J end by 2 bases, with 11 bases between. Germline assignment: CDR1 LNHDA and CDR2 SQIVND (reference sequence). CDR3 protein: CASSTRTVQETQYF. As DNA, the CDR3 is TGTGCCAGTAGTACCCGGACAGTTCAAGAGACCCAGTACTTC.

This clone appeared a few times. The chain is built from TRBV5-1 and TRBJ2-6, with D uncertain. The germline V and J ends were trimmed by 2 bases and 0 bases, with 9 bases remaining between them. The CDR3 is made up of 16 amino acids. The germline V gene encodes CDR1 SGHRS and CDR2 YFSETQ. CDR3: CASSLGWASGANVLTF. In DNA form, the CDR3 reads TGCGCCAGCAGCTTAGGTTGGGCCTCTGGGGCCAACGTCCTGACTTTC.

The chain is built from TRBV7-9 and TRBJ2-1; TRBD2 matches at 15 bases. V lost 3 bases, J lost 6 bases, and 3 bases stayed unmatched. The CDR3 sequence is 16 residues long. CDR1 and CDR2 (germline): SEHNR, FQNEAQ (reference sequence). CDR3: CASSFRTSGRANEQFF. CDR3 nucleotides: TGTGCCAGCAGCTTCCGGACTAGCGGGAGGGCCAATGAGCAGTTCTTC.

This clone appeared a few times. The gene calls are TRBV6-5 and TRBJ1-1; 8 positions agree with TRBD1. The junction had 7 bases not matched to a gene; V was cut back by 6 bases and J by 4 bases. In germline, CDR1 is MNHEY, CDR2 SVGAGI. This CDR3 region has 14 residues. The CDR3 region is CASRDRASGTEAFF. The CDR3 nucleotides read TGTGCCAGCAGGGACAGGGCGAGCGGCACTGAAGCTTTCTTT.

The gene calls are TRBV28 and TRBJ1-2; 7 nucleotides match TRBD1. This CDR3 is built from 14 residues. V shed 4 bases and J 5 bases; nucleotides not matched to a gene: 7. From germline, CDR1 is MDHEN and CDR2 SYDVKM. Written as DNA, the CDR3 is TGTGCCAGCAGTTATACAGGGGACTGGTATGGCTACACCTTC. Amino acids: CASSYTGDWYGYTF.

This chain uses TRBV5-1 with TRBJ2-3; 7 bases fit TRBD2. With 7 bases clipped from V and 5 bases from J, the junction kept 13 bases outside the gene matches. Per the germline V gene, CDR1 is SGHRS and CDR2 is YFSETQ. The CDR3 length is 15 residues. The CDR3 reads CASGPRRGGRDTQYF. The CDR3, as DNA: TGCGCCAGCGGTCCGCGTCGGGGAGGGAGAGATACGCAGTATTTT.

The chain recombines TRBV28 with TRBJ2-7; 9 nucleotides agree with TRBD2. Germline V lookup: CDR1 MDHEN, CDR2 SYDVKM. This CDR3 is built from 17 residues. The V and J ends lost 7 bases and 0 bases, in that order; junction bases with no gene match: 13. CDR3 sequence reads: CASMEAGGPTGSYEQYF. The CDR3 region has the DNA TGTGCCAGCATGGAGGCGGGAGGGCCGACAGGCTCCTACGAGCAGTACTTC.

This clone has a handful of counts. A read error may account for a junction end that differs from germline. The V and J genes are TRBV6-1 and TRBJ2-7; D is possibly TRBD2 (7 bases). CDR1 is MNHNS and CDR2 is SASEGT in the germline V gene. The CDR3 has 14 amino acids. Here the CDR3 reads CASREGGGPYEQYF. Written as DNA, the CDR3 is TGTGCCAGCAGGGAAGGGGGGGGACCCTACGAGCAGTACTTC.

CDR3 region: CASSEVSAGGELQYF. The CDR3 DNA reads TGTGCCAGCAGTGAAGTATCGGCAGGGGGCGAACTCCAGTACTTC. The rearrangement joins TRBV6-1 to TRBJ2-5; 8 bases fit TRBD1. CDR3 length equals 15 residues. Germline CDR1 is MNHNS and CDR2 is SASEGT. Trimming took 1 base from V and 10 from J; bases not matched to a gene: 11.